This T cell receptor beta chain was sequenced in a study of human T cells and chemical hapten exposure. About the research overall: Upper inner arm skin measuring approximately 2 cm by approximately 2 cm received 2% DPC for sensitization. Per-sample variation in TCR yield stemmed mainly from small pooled library volume differences.

The CDR3 length is 13 residues. Germline lookup yields CDR1 SGHAT and CDR2 FQDESV (reference sequence). Each CDR3 protein is one row after TCRdb ran MiXCR on the RACE reads. The sample yields about 120,000 distinct CDR3 sequences, roughly an eighth seen once. Described time point: patch test 1, 2 weeks after DPC sensitization. Described treatment: therapeutic diphenylcyclopropenone sensitization with weekly scalp DPC. Blood was drawn before each patch test was applied. Extraction of total RNA was performed on unfractionated whole blood. Regarding this clonotype: The junction differs from germline at one of its ends, possibly a read error.

The sample here was whole blood, taken in connection with sensitization to the hapten diphenylcyclopropenone (DPC). The clonotype was recovered from a man aged 18 to 29 with alopecia areata. Some clones in this sample may be carry-over from other donors' samples. The rearrangement links TRBV11-1 to TRBJ2-2; 7 bases align to TRBD1. As DNA, the CDR3 is TGTGCCAGCAATATAGGGGGCACCTGGGAGCTGTTTTTT. As protein: CASNIGGTWELFF.